The 13 T cell receptor beta chains given below trace back to one sample, sequenced in a study of blood T cell repertoires in COVID-19. Some clones are missing from TCRdb's copy, which holds only in-frame ones; the method was immunoSEQ multiplex PCR. This table has about 26,000 clones, around 66% appearing once. Sequenced: peripheral blood. These receptors all come from a man aged 55-75 years with active or convalescent COVID-19.

The rearrangement joins TRBV12-3 or TRBV12-4 to TRBJ2-1; 7 bases are shared with TRBD1. This CDR3 region has 13 residues. The V and J ends lost 6 bases and 7 bases, in that order; junction bases with no gene match: 6. In DNA form, the CDR3 reads TGTGCCAGCAGAAGACAGGGTTCAAATGAGCAGTTCTTC. This translates into CASRRQGSNEQFF.

V gene TRBV4-2 combines with J gene TRBJ2-3; tentatively, D is TRBD2 (5 bases). Trimming removed 0 bases from V and 1 base from J, with 11 bases in between. CDR1 is LGHNA and CDR2 is YNFKEQ in the germline V gene. This CDR3 region has 16 residues. The CDR3 DNA reads TGTGCCAGCAGCCAAGATCCCTGGACTGGCACAGATACGCAGTATTTT. Residues: CASSQDPWTGTDTQYF.

J is TRBJ1-5 and V is TRBV12-1. TRBV12-1 corresponds to a pseudogene. The CDR3 consists of 14 residues. DNA of the CDR3: TGTGCCAGCGGGTGGGAGGAAAAGTATCAGCCCCAGCATTTT. Translating it yields CASGWEEKYQPQHF.

The chain combines TRBV20-1 with TRBJ2-7; tentatively, D is TRBD1 (5 bases). Germline CDR1 DFQATT, CDR2 SNEGSKA (reference sequence). This CDR3 is built from 12 residues. V gave up 3 bases and J gave up 3 bases, with 9 bases separating them. CDR3 nucleotide sequence: TGCAGTGCTAGTAGGGGATACTACGAGCAGTACTTC. Amino acids: CSASRGYYEQYF.

The V call is TRBV30, the J call TRBJ1-2; D is unresolved. The CDR3 covers 12 residues. V lost 2 bases, J lost 3 bases, and 7 bases lay in between. CDR1 is GTSNPN and CDR2 is SVGIG in the germline V gene (reference sequence). The CDR3 DNA follows: TGTGCCTGGAGTCCTCAGGACTATGGCTACACCTTC. Its protein product is CAWSPQDYGYTF. The full variable domain, in which reference TRBV30 and TRBJ1-2 provide the parts outside the CDR3, is SQTIHQWPATLVQPVGSPLSLECTVEGTSNPNLYWYRQAAGRGLQLLFYSVGIGQISSEVPQNLSASRPQDRQFILSSKKLLLSDSGFYLCAWSPQDYGYTFGSGTRLTVV.

This chain uses TRBV5-6 with TRBJ2-7, with D possibly TRBD1 on 5 matching bases. Germline lookup yields CDR1 SGHDT and CDR2 YYEEEE. The V end lost 4 bases, the J end lost 0 bases, and 14 bases lay between the germline ends. The length of the CDR3 is 15 residues. The DNA for the CDR3 is TGTGCCAGCAGCCGAAGACAGACGAGCTCCTACGAGCAGTACTTC. This sequence encodes CASSRRQTSSYEQYF.

This clone was observed a single time. J is TRBJ2-3 and V is TRBV5-8; 14 nucleotides agree with TRBD2. Looked up from germline, CDR1 is SGHTS and CDR2 is YDEGEE. V was clipped by 2 bases and J by 0 bases; unmatched bases: 5. This CDR3 is built from 18 residues. The DNA for the CDR3 is TGTGCCAGCAGCTTCGGACTAGCGGGGGGCACTAGCACAGATACGCAGTATTTT. It specifies CASSFGLAGGTSTDTQYF.

This sequence joins TRBV9 and TRBJ2-1, with 7 bases identical to TRBD2. Trimming took 4 bases from V and 7 from J; bases not matched to a gene: 8. The CDR3 sequence is 14 residues long. CDR1 is SGDLS, CDR2 YYNGEE, per germline. The CDR3 DNA reads TGTGCCAGCAGCAAGGCGGGAGTAATGAATGAGCAGTTCTTC. Amino acid sequence: CASSKAGVMNEQFF.

The V call is TRBV9, the J call TRBJ2-2, with TRBD2 matching over 9 bases. V lost 0 bases and J lost 6; bases outside the gene matches: 6. The CDR3 runs 16 residues. Germline V gives CDR1 SGDLS, CDR2 YYNGEE. The CDR3 DNA sequence: TGTGCCAGCAGCGTAGGGCGGGAGGGCCGTGCCGGGGAGCTGTTTTTT. Amino acids: CASSVGREGRAGELFF.

This clone occurred a few times. The J gene is TRBJ2-6, the V gene TRBV6-4; D is uncertain. Germline loops: CDR1 MRHNA, CDR2 SNTAGT. The CDR3 sequence is 16 residues long. Trimming left V 3 bases short and J 0 bases short, with 9 bases between. The CDR3 region has the DNA TGTGCCAGCAGTGAATCCAGTGGCTCTGGGGCCAACGTCCTGACTTTC. It codes for CASSESSGSGANVLTF.

The rearrangement uses TRBV14 and TRBJ2-3, with D tentatively TRBD2 (5 bases). Looked up from germline, CDR1 is SGHDN and CDR2 is FVKESK. The CDR3 length is 15 residues. The germline V and J ends were trimmed by 1 base and 0 bases, with 8 bases remaining between them. The CDR3 reads CASSQVTSSTDTQYF. The DNA of the CDR3 is TGTGCCAGCAGCCAAGTAACTAGTAGCACAGATACGCAGTATTTT.

The rearrangement links TRBV5-6 to TRBJ2-5; D gene uncertain. CDR1 is SGHDT, CDR2 YYEEEE, per germline. The V and J ends lost 1 base and 4 bases respectively, with 11 bases between them. CDR3 length: 14 residues. CDR3 DNA sequence: TGTGCCAGCAGCTTGTATCTCCGTCTAGAGACCCAGTACTTC. Its translation: CASSLYLRLETQYF.

This clone was seen a few times. V and J are TRBV7-9 and TRBJ2-5; TRBD1 aligns across 8 bases. This CDR3 spans 16 amino acids. V trimming: 3 bases; J trimming: 2 bases; junction bases outside the gene matches: 8. Germline V CDR1 and CDR2: SEHNR, FQNEAQ (reference sequence). The CDR3 reads CASSFTGQGDQETQYF. In DNA form, the CDR3 reads TGTGCCAGCAGCTTTACCGGACAGGGCGATCAAGAGACCCAGTACTTC.